The present TCR beta chain was sequenced within a study of blood T cells in healthy people across ages. There were at least 6 micrograms of total RNA extracted from every sample. With 0 bases removed from V and 2 bases from J, the gap between germline ends came to 13 bases. Looked up from germline, CDR1 is SGHKS and CDR2 is YYEKEE (reference sequence). The CDR3 covers 16 residues. This clonotype appeared a few times. It was with a sample-barcoded 5' primer and a J-beta primer mix that a second PCR of about 6 to 11 cycles was run. TCRdb redid the calling of the 5' RACE reads with MiXCR, one entry per CDR3 protein. The data show roughly 1,300,000 distinct CDR3 sequences, around 59% seen once.

This receptor was identified in a man younger than 30 in good health. Source material: blood. The chain uses TRBV5-5 and TRBJ2-3, with D maybe TRBD2 (5 bases). The CDR3 here is CASSLVTGSYTDTQYF. CDR3 in DNA: TGTGCCAGCAGCTTGGTGACGGGGAGTTACACAGATACGCAGTATTTT.